The 15 T cell receptor beta chains below come from one sample, sequenced in a study of neurological immune-mediated disorders. Each CDR3 protein gets one entry after TCRdb re-called the 5' RACE reads with MiXCR. The sample has over 60,000 distinct CDR3 sequences; 4.5% to 6.5% are singletons. The sequenced material came from PBMCs. Source of these receptors: a woman in her 30s with multiple sclerosis.

This clonotype was detected many times. The chain has TRBV25-1 and TRBJ2-1; 10 bases map to TRBD1. The trim removed 6 bases at V and 10 bases at J, leaving 6 bases unmatched. CDR1 is MGHDK and CDR2 is SYGVNS in the germline V gene. CDR3 length equals 13 residues. CDR3 coding DNA: TGTGCCAGCAGCGGGGACAGGGGTAACGAGCAGTTCTTC. Translation: CASSGDRGNEQFF.

The V and J genes are TRBV6-6 and TRBJ2-7; perhaps TRBD1 as D (6 bases). Germline V gives CDR1 MNHNY, CDR2 SVGAGI (reference sequence). The CDR3 consists of 14 residues. V gave up 4 bases and J gave up 4 bases, with 14 bases separating them. The CDR3 loop reads CASSFAGQLYEQYF. DNA of the CDR3: TGTGCCAGCAGTTTCGCTGGACAGCTTTACGAGCAGTACTTC.

This clonotype was observed at least ten times. The V gene is TRBV10-2, the J gene TRBJ1-6, with D perhaps TRBD1 (5 bases). The V gene's germline CDR1 is WSHSY and CDR2 SAAADI. This CDR3 is built from 14 residues. V shed 2 bases and J shed 10 bases, with 12 bases lying between them. CDR3 coding DNA: TGCGCCAGCAGTGAGGTGGACATCCGATCACCCCTCCACTTT. Protein sequence: CASSEVDIRSPLHF.

The chain employs TRBV12-3 or TRBV12-4 and TRBJ2-2, with 8 bases identical to TRBD2. J was trimmed by 0 bases and V by 7 bases; bases with no gene match: 7. This CDR3 spans 16 amino acids. This CDR3 is CASKPSGGTNTGELFF. The CDR3 DNA is TGTGCCAGCAAACCCTCGGGAGGGACGAACACCGGGGAGCTGTTTTTT.

V is TRBV20-1 and J is TRBJ2-1, with D hard to call. This CDR3 contains 13 residues. Germline V CDR1 and CDR2: DFQATT, SNEGSKA (reference sequence). V shed 2 bases and J shed 5 bases, with 10 bases lying between them. CDR3 in amino acids: CSARPEGNNEQFF. CDR3 sequence (DNA): TGCAGTGCTAGACCAGAAGGCAACAATGAGCAGTTCTTC.

This clonotype was observed many times. The chain carries TRBV10-3 and TRBJ2-7; D might be TRBD1 or TRBD2, each matching 5 bases. The germline V gene encodes CDR1 ENHRY and CDR2 SYGVKD. Trimming cost V 6 bases and J 0 bases, with 6 bases left between them. CDR3 length: 12 amino acids. As DNA, the CDR3 is TGTGCCATCAGGGGGACCTCCTACGAGCAGTACTTC. Amino acids: CAIRGTSYEQYF.

In this sample, this clonotype turned up many times. The V call is TRBV20-1, the J call TRBJ1-5, with D maybe TRBD1 (5 bases). CDR3 size: 14 residues. Per germline, CDR1 DFQATT and CDR2 SNEGSKA (reference sequence). With 4 bases removed from V and 4 bases from J, the gap between germline ends came to 14 bases. DNA for the CDR3: TGCAGTGCTATAAGAGATTGGGGGAATCAGCCCCAGCATTTT. Protein: CSAIRDWGNQPQHF.

The sample holds many counts of this clonotype. CDR3 protein: CASSQDWDSSTDTQYF. CDR3 nucleotides: TGTGCCAGCAGCCAAGATTGGGACAGTAGCACAGATACGCAGTATTTT. The chain is built from TRBV3-1 and TRBJ2-3, with 7 bases lining up with TRBD1. With 0 bases clipped from V and 0 bases from J, the junction kept 3 bases outside the gene matches. In germline, CDR1 is LGHDT, CDR2 YNNKEL (reference sequence). The CDR3 covers 16 residues.

This clonotype was seen only a few times. The chain carries TRBV5-1 and TRBJ2-3, with D hard to call. This CDR3 spans 16 amino acids. Trimming left V 2 bases short and J 6 bases short, with 19 bases between. Germline V gene sequence: CDR1 SGHRS, CDR2 YFSETQ. CDR3 region: CASSLRLSPRPDTQYF. The CDR3 region has the DNA TGCGCCAGCAGCTTAAGACTTTCGCCCCGACCGGATACGCAGTATTTT.

This clonotype was recorded many times. V usage is TRBV27 and J usage is TRBJ1-5; D gene unclear. This CDR3 contains 13 residues. Between the trimmed V and J ends, which lost 2 bases and 6 bases, there was a span of 8 bases. Germline CDR1 reads MNHEY; CDR2 reads SMNVEV (reference sequence). The CDR3 protein is CASSLGGIQPQHF. DNA for the CDR3: TGTGCCAGCAGTTTAGGAGGGATTCAGCCCCAGCATTTT.

The chain joins TRBV6-6 to TRBJ2-3; D gene ambiguous. V was clipped by 6 bases and J by 6 bases, with 13 bases between them. Germline CDR1 is MNHNY and CDR2 is SVGAGI (reference sequence). The CDR3 runs 13 residues. The CDR3 bases are TGTGCCAGCAGCCCCCCCCTGATGGATACGCAGTATTTT. As protein: CASSPPLMDTQYF.

This clonotype was seen ten or more times. The CDR3 nucleotides are TGTGCCAGCAGCTCAACCGAGTGGACAGCGTATGGCTACACCTTC. It translates to CASSSTEWTAYGYTF. The rearrangement joins TRBV5-4 to TRBJ1-2, with D tentatively TRBD1 (6 bases). V shed 3 bases and J shed 5 bases, with 17 bases lying between them. Germline V CDR1 and CDR2: SGHNT, YYREEE (reference sequence). The CDR3 spans 15 residues. The whole variable domain, filled in from reference TRBV5-4 and TRBJ1-2, reads ETGVTQSPTHLIKTRGQQVTLRCSSQSGHNTVSWYQQALGQGPQFIFQYYREEENGRGNFPPRFSGLQFPNYSSELNVNALELDDSALYLCASSSTEWTAYGYTFGSGTRLTVV.

The chain is built from TRBV10-2 and TRBJ1-5; TRBD1 aligns across 9 bases. The CDR3 consists of 13 residues. V lost 8 bases, J lost 5 bases, and 4 bases stayed unmatched. Germline loops: CDR1 WSHSY, CDR2 SAAADI. The CDR3 DNA reads as TGCGCCAGCCTCCGGGACAGGGATCAGCCCCAGCATTTT. It encodes CASLRDRDQPQHF.

This clonotype has only a few counts. The CDR3, as DNA: TGTGCCAGCAGTTACTCGGCAGGTTCGAATCAGCCCCAGCATTTT. Amino acid sequence: CASSYSAGSNQPQHF. V and J are TRBV6-6 and TRBJ1-5; D is unclear. The CDR3 has 15 residues. The V end was cut by 0 bases, the J end by 4 bases, with 10 bases between. Germline V CDR1 and CDR2: MNHNY, SVGAGI (reference sequence).

This clonotype was found many times. The chain uses TRBV7-2 and TRBJ2-3; perhaps TRBD1 as D (6 bases). V was cut by 6 bases and J by 0 bases, with 13 bases left in between. The CDR3 has 15 residues. Germline CDR1 is SGHTA and CDR2 is FQGNSA. The CDR3 DNA follows: TGTGCCAGCAGTCCAAACAGGGTTAGCACAGATACGCAGTATTTT. Protein product: CASSPNRVSTDTQYF.